A selection of T cell receptor beta chains follows, all from one sample in a study of OX40 agonist ivuxolimab in advanced cancers. The table came from immunoSEQ multiplex PCR; TCRdb's copy has only in-frame clones and leaves some out. The sample has under 80,000 clones, 90% to 95% seen once; the top ten hold approximately 0.32%. The source material was CD4+ or CD8+ T cells sorted from blood, sampled in a trial of the OX40 agonist ivuxolimab. These receptors originate from an adult with an advanced solid tumor such as melanoma, head and neck, liver or kidney cancer. CDR3s include the opening cysteine and the closing phenylalanine or tryptophan. Fields, in order: D gene, V gene, clone size, J gene, CDR3 DNA, CDR3 protein. A D gene is named only where the DNA matches it firmly. Not all rows give a size; the values are once, few, many and, for expanded clones, a class.

d_gene: NA; v_gene: TRBV11-1; abundance: NA; j_gene: TRBJ1-1; CDR3nt: TGTGCCAGCACTAAGACAGGTCTGAACACTGAAGCTTTCTTT; CDR3aa: CASTKTGLNTEAFF
d_gene: TRBD1; v_gene: TRBV9; abundance: NA; j_gene: TRBJ2-5; CDR3nt: TGTGCCAGCAGCCCTCGGACAGGGGGTCGAGAGACCCAGTACTTC; CDR3aa: CASSPRTGGRETQYF
d_gene: TRBD1; v_gene: TRBV5-1; abundance: NA; j_gene: TRBJ1-6; CDR3nt: TGCGCCAGCAGCTTGGATTCAGGGGGTAATTCACCCCTCCACTTT; CDR3aa: CASSLDSGGNSPLHF
d_gene: NA; v_gene: TRBV29-1; abundance: NA; j_gene: TRBJ2-5; CDR3nt: TGCAGCGTTACCGGGATTCAAGAGACCCAGTACTTC; CDR3aa: CSVTGIQETQYF
d_gene: TRBD1; v_gene: TRBV2; abundance: once; j_gene: TRBJ1-5; CDR3nt: TGTGCCAGCAGCCCGGACAGGGGGGATTATAGCAATCAGCCCCAGCATTTT; CDR3aa: CASSPDRGDYSNQPQHF
d_gene: NA; v_gene: TRBV2; abundance: NA; j_gene: TRBJ1-2; CDR3nt: TGTGCCTCTTACGGGGGCGTGACTGGCTACACCTTC; CDR3aa: CASYGGVTGYTF
d_gene: NA; v_gene: TRBV28; abundance: NA; j_gene: TRBJ1-2; CDR3nt: TGTGCCAGCAGTCTGGGACAACTGACCTATGGCTACACCTTC; CDR3aa: CASSLGQLTYGYTF
d_gene: TRBD1; v_gene: TRBV19; abundance: NA; j_gene: TRBJ1-5; CDR3nt: TGTGCCAGTACTAAAACCGCCGGGACAGGGGGCATTTATGGCAATCAGCCCCAGCATTTT; CDR3aa: CASTKTAGTGGIYGNQPQHF
d_gene: TRBD1; v_gene: TRBV4-1; abundance: NA; j_gene: TRBJ2-1; CDR3nt: TGCGCCAGCAGCCAGGGTTCCGGGACAGGGGGCTGGTATGAGCAGTTCTTC; CDR3aa: CASSQGSGTGGWYEQFF
d_gene: TRBD2; v_gene: TRBV19; abundance: NA; j_gene: TRBJ2-7; CDR3nt: TGTGCCAGTAGCAAGCTAGCGGGAGCCGCCTACGAGCAGTACTTC; CDR3aa: CASSKLAGAAYEQYF
d_gene: NA; v_gene: TRBV29-1; abundance: NA; j_gene: TRBJ2-7; CDR3nt: TGCAGCGGGTCGAGGGGCGACGAGCAGTACTTC; CDR3aa: CSGSRGDEQYF
d_gene: TRBD2; v_gene: TRBV5-1; abundance: NA; j_gene: TRBJ2-7; CDR3nt: TGCGCCAGCAGCCCCCGTAGCGGGGGGGTCTCCTACGAGCAGTACTTC; CDR3aa: CASSPRSGGVSYEQYF
d_gene: TRBD2; v_gene: TRBV27; abundance: NA; j_gene: TRBJ2-5; CDR3nt: TGTGCCAGCAGTTTAAGTACGGGAGGAGAGACCCAGTACTTC; CDR3aa: CASSLSTGGETQYF
d_gene: NA; v_gene: TRBV30; abundance: once; j_gene: TRBJ2-7; CDR3nt: TGTGCCTGGAGTAAAATCCATCCCGAGGGCGAGCAGTACTTC; CDR3aa: CAWSKIHPEGEQYF
d_gene: NA; v_gene: TRBV19; abundance: NA; j_gene: TRBJ2-1; CDR3nt: TGTGCCAGTAGGGCTCAGGGCGGTGAGCAGTTCTTC; CDR3aa: CASRAQGGEQFF
d_gene: TRBD2; v_gene: TRBV7-9; abundance: NA; j_gene: TRBJ2-1; CDR3nt: TGTGCCAGCAGCTTAGAGTCGGCTAGCGGGAGGAATGAGCAGTTCTTC; CDR3aa: CASSLESASGRNEQFF
d_gene: TRBD2; v_gene: TRBV6-5; abundance: NA; j_gene: TRBJ2-1; CDR3nt: TGTGCCAGCAGCTCACTAGCGGGGGCGGACAATGAGCAGTTCTTC; CDR3aa: CASSSLAGADNEQFF
d_gene: TRBD2; v_gene: TRBV7-3; abundance: NA; j_gene: TRBJ2-1; CDR3nt: TGTGCCAGCAGCCCCAGCGGGGGGGCCTACAATGAGCAGTTCTTC; CDR3aa: CASSPSGGAYNEQFF
d_gene: TRBD2; v_gene: TRBV7-2; abundance: NA; j_gene: TRBJ2-1; CDR3nt: TGTGCCAGCAGCGTGATAGCGGGAGTCACCTACAATGAGCAGTTCTTC; CDR3aa: CASSVIAGVTYNEQFF
d_gene: NA; v_gene: TRBV19; abundance: NA; j_gene: TRBJ1-4; CDR3nt: TGTGCCAGTAGTATTCCTGGTCTTCTGGAAAAACTGTTTTTT; CDR3aa: CASSIPGLLEKLFF
d_gene: TRBD1; v_gene: TRBV7-2; abundance: NA; j_gene: TRBJ1-5; CDR3nt: TGTGCCAGCAGCTTTACAGGGGATCAGCCCCAGCATTTT; CDR3aa: CASSFTGDQPQHF
d_gene: NA; v_gene: TRBV10-3; abundance: NA; j_gene: TRBJ1-1; CDR3nt: TGTGCCATCAGTGGGGGGGAGAACACTGAAGCTTTCTTT; CDR3aa: CAISGGENTEAFF
d_gene: NA; v_gene: TRBV7-2; abundance: NA; j_gene: TRBJ1-4; CDR3nt: TGTGCCAGCAGCTCATTTAGTTTTAATGAAAAACTGTTTTTT; CDR3aa: CASSSFSFNEKLFF
d_gene: NA; v_gene: TRBV28; abundance: once; j_gene: TRBJ1-2; CDR3nt: TGTGCCAGCAGTCTCCATGGAAACAACAACTATGGCTACACCTTC; CDR3aa: CASSLHGNNNYGYTF
d_gene: TRBD1; v_gene: TRBV5-6; abundance: NA; j_gene: TRBJ2-5; CDR3nt: TGTGCCAGCAGCCTCAGGGGGCAGGAGACCCAGTACTTC; CDR3aa: CASSLRGQETQYF
d_gene: TRBD1; v_gene: TRBV19; abundance: NA; j_gene: TRBJ2-2; CDR3nt: TGTGCCAGTAGTAGTACAGGGGGCGCAACCGGGGAGCTGTTTTTT; CDR3aa: CASSSTGGATGELFF